The TCR beta chain under discussion was sequenced for a study of CD8+ T cells in alopecia areata. Study details: Female C3H/HeJ mice aged roughly 6-11 weeks received skin from roughly 6-12-month-old C3H/HeJ donors with spontaneous alopecia. Overall study results and limits: Relative to normal scalp, lesional scalp, especially alopecia totalis/universalis, showed higher clonality. Alphabeta T cells residing in normal skin are also sequenced in scalp samples.

About this clone itself: Its antigen remains unidentified. The gene names given are mouse names. The CDR3 end is not reached by the read, which stops 4 residues before it; the germline J gene fills it in.

Time point meaning: mouse skin 6 weeks after grafting, around onset of hair loss. Biopsies came from recipient mouse skin at grafting, then 3 and 6 weeks later. cDNA prepared by RNA extraction and subsequent reverse transcription served as the template for sequencing. This table comes from immunoSEQ multiplex PCR, and its TCRdb copy is limited to in-frame clones, with some not included. The specimen gives over 5,500 clones without singletons; the ten biggest hold around 30%. The ends were cut back, 1 base at V and 1 base at J, with 7 bases in the middle. In germline, CDR1 is NNHNN, CDR2 SYGAGS (reference sequence). The CDR3 consists of 14 residues.

The origin of this receptor is a C3H/HeJ mouse with alopecia areata. Mice of this strain are of MHC haplotype H2-k. The chain is built from TRBV13-2 and TRBJ2-3, with TRBD2 as a possible D gene (6 bases). The input for sequencing was skin, taken at week 6. CDR3: CASGDNWGAETLYF. CDR3 DNA, as far as it was read: TGTGCCAGCGGTGATAACTGGGGTGCAGAA.